This T cell receptor beta chain was captured in a study of cytomegalovirus exposure and HLA in healthy donors. Whole-study results and caveats: In a later analysis, across HLA loci, associated TCR counts were highest for DRB1, lowest for HLA-C. In a later analysis, TCR beta V- and J-gene trimming showed a link to a missense DCLRE1C variant.

A word on this clone: Its antigen remains unknown.

Germline trimming cut 6 bases from V and 3 bases from J; bases unmatched to any gene: 2. Per the germline V gene, CDR1 is LNHNV and CDR2 is YYDKDF (reference sequence). This CDR3 is built from 13 residues. In the PCR, 60 Vbeta and 13 Jbeta primers were used. Sequencing used immunoSEQ multiplex PCR; TCRdb keeps in-frame clones, though not all of them. Of about 90,000 clones in the sample, over 60% are singletons; the top ten hold around a fifth. The chain combines TRBV15 with TRBJ2-5; TRBD1 aligns across 9 bases. Sequenced input: PBMCs. The source is a woman aged 50 to 65 in good health and CMV-seropositive. The CDR3 DNA sequence: TGTGCCACCAGGTGGGACAGGGAAGAGACCCAGTACTTC. Translation: CATRWDREETQYF.